Here is one T cell receptor beta chain with its context. The target antigen is unknown. The data were obtained in a study of cytomegalovirus exposure and HLA in healthy donors. General study results and limits: Earlier analysis found most TCR beta V segments productive about 87% or about 30% of the time. Among immune exposure information, only CMV serostatus was available. Altogether, 150 to 200 TCR beta chains were recorded as cytomegalovirus-associated. When analyzed later, the rates of TCR association showed variation by HLA locus, with DRB1 the most and HLA-C the fewest.

There are 13 residues in the CDR3. Germline V lookup: CDR1 SEHNR, CDR2 FQNEAQ (reference sequence). The V and J ends lost 6 bases and 3 bases respectively, with 12 bases between them. A multiplex PCR was run with 60 Vbeta primers and 13 Jbeta primers. Assay: immunoSEQ multiplex PCR; the TCRdb copy retains only in-frame clones and omits some. This table has 60,000 or so clones, less than 75% appearing once. This TCR was sampled from a man between 45 and 60 years old in good health and CMV-seropositive. Material for sequencing was PBMCs. The V call is TRBV7-9, the J call TRBJ2-7; tentative D call: TRBD2 (5 bases). Here the CDR3 DNA reads TGTGCCAGCAGTGTGGACGGGAACTACGAGCAGTACTTC. Protein: CASSVDGNYEQYF. The whole variable domain, remainder taken from reference TRBV7-9 and TRBJ2-7, is DTGVSQNPRHKITKRGQNVTFRCDPISEHNRLYWYRQTLGQGPEFLTYFQNEAQLEKSRLLSDRFSAERPKGSFSTLEIQRTEQGDSAMYLCASSVDGNYEQYFGPGTRLTVT.